The 6 T cell receptor beta chains given below trace back to one sample, sequenced in a study of cytomegalovirus exposure and HLA in healthy donors. Profiled with immunoSEQ multiplex PCR; TCRdb holds only in-frame clones, not every one. This table holds under 250,000 clones, approximately 87% found once. Input material: PBMCs. All receptors derive from a man younger than 35 in good health and CMV-seronegative.

V gene TRBV2 combines with J gene TRBJ2-5; possibly TRBD2 for D (6 bases). With 4 bases removed from V and 5 bases from J, the gap between germline ends came to 17 bases. CDR1 is SNHLY and CDR2 is FYNNEI in the germline V gene. CDR3 length: 15 residues. The CDR3 spells CASSVTPGSGETQYF. The CDR3, as DNA: TGTGCCAGCAGTGTCACTCCCGGGAGCGGGGAGACCCAGTACTTC.

The V gene is TRBV16, the J gene TRBJ1-6; D not certain. The CDR3 extends over 13 amino acids. Germline lookup yields CDR1 KGHSY and CDR2 FQNENV. Trimming stripped 6 bases from V and 6 bases from J, with 9 bases between. The CDR3 is CASRPSFNSPLHF. In DNA, the CDR3 is TGTGCCAGCAGGCCTAGTTTTAATTCACCCCTCCACTTT.

This clone was seen more than once but under ten times. V usage is TRBV2 and J usage is TRBJ2-1, with 12 bases lining up with TRBD2. This CDR3 comprises 16 residues. The ends lost 6 bases at V and 4 bases at J; junction bases unmatched: 7. Germline V lookup: CDR1 SNHLY, CDR2 FYNNEI. For the CDR3, the DNA is TGTGCCAGCAGCGCGACTAGCGGGGGACCTTACAATGAGCAGTTCTTC. Protein product: CASSATSGGPYNEQFF. Full variable domain (remainder filled in from reference TRBV2 and TRBJ2-1): EPEVTQTPSHQVTQMGQEVILRCVPISNHLYFYWYRQILGQKVEFLVSFYNNEISEKSEIFDDQFSVERPDGSNFTLKIRSTKLEDSAMYFCASSATSGGPYNEQFFGPGTRLTVL.

The rearrangement uses TRBV4-3 and TRBJ2-7, with 10 bases matching TRBD1. V lost 1 base and J lost 1; bases outside the gene matches: 1. CDR3 length equals 15 residues. Germline loops: CDR1 LGHNA, CDR2 YSLEER. Here the CDR3 DNA reads TGCGCCAGCAGCCAAGGACAGGGGGCGTCCTACGAGCAGTACTTC. Translating gives CASSQGQGASYEQYF.

The chain carries TRBV5-4 and TRBJ1-1, with unresolved D. From germline, CDR1 is SGHNT and CDR2 YYREEE (reference sequence). The V and J ends lost 4 bases and 3 bases respectively, with 22 bases between them. The CDR3 runs 17 residues. The CDR3 sequence: CASSPRNSRKFDTEAFF. As DNA, the CDR3 is TGTGCCAGCAGCCCCCGGAACAGTCGGAAATTTGACACTGAAGCTTTCTTT.

The rearrangement links TRBV4-1 to TRBJ1-5; D is perhaps TRBD1 (6 bases). Trimming stripped 3 bases from V and 5 bases from J, with 14 bases between. CDR3 length equals 15 residues. Germline CDR1 reads MGHRA; CDR2 reads YSYEKL. The CDR3 coding sequence is TGCGCCAGCAGCCAGCAGGCAGGGGTATATCAGCCCCAGCATTTT. This gives the protein CASSQQAGVYQPQHF.